Shown below are 2 T cell receptor beta chains from a single sample sequenced in a study of T cell responses to AZD1222 COVID-19 vaccine. Data came from immunoSEQ multiplex PCR; TCRdb stores just in-frame clones and leaves some out. The profile shows over 90,000 clones, approximately 90% of them singletons. Material: peripheral blood, obtained 28 days after the second AZD1222 dose. Receptors were obtained from an adult who received the AZD1222 COVID-19 vaccine.

V is TRBV13 and J is TRBJ2-1, with 11 bases that match TRBD2. The CDR3 extends over 16 amino acids. Germline V gene sequence: CDR1 PRHDT, CDR2 FYEKMQ (reference sequence). V shed 3 bases and J 2 bases; nucleotides not matched to a gene: 3. CDR3 sequence: CASSLSSGGAYNEQFF. The DNA of the CDR3 is TGTGCCAGCAGCTTGAGTAGCGGGGGGGCCTACAATGAGCAGTTCTTC.

This chain connects TRBV21-1 to TRBJ1-5. TRBV21-1 constitutes a pseudogene. This CDR3 contains 15 residues. The CDR3 spells CASSKDRGTNQPQHF. In DNA form, the CDR3 reads TGTGCCAGCAGCAAAGATCGGGGAACGAATCAGCCCCAGCATTTT.